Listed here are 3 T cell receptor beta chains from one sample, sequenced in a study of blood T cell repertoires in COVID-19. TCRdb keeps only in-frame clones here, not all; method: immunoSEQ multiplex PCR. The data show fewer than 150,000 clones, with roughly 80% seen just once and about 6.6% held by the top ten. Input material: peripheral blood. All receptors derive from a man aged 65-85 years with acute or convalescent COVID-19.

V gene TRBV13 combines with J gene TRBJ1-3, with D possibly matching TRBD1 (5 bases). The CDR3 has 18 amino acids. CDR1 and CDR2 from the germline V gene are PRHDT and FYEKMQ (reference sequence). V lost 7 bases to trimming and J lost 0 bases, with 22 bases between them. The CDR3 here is CASTSLDRSKSSGNTIYF. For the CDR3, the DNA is TGTGCCAGCACCTCCCTCGACAGATCCAAAAGCTCTGGAAACACCATATATTTT.

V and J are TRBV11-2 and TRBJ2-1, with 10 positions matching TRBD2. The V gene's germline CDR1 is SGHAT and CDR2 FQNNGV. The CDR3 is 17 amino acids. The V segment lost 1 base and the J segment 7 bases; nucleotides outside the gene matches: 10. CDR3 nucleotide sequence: TGTGCCAGCAGCTTAGGCCCTTACAGCGGGGGGGGAAATGAGCAGTTCTTC. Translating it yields CASSLGPYSGGGNEQFF.

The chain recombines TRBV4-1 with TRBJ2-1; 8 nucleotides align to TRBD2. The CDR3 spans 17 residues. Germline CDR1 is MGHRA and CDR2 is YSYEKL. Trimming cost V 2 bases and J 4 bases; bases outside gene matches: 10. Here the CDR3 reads CASSQPLRGGRYNEQFF. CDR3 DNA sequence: TGCGCCAGCAGCCAACCCCTACGGGGGGGCCGTTACAATGAGCAGTTCTTC.